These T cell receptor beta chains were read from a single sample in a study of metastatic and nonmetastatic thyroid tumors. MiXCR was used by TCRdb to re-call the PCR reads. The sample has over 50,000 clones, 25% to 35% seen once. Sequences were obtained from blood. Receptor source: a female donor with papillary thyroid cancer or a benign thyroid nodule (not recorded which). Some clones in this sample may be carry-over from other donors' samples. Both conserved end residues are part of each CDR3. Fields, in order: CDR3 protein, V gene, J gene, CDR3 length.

CASSLVERGVYEQYF	TRBV5-1	TRBJ2-7	15
CASGLYGTGGGIQYF	TRBV12-5	TRBJ2-4	15
CSARLAGGTGELFF	TRBV20-1	TRBJ2-2	14
CASSEGRGLVNEQFF	TRBV6-1	TRBJ2-1	15
CASSSGGGTGELFF	TRBV12-3/TRBV12-4	TRBJ2-2	14
CAWSVRGAGAQHF	TRBV30	TRBJ1-5	13
CASSTYGPTGELFF	TRBV7-3	TRBJ2-2	14
CASSLGTVYNSPLHF	TRBV5-1	TRBJ1-6	15
CAWGTGAGELFF	TRBV30	TRBJ2-2	12
CASRPPGQGGSGYTF	TRBV6-1	TRBJ1-2	15
CASRCCGGRQTQYF	TRBV6-1	TRBJ2-5	14
CASSLLSGDQPQHF	TRBV7-3	TRBJ1-5	14
CASSLQGSSYEQYF	TRBV12-3/TRBV12-4	TRBJ2-7	14
CASSPPPGSAGELFF	TRBV13	TRBJ2-2	15
CASSWLFYEQYF	TRBV6-5	TRBJ2-7	12
CSEDREAETQYF	TRBV20-1	TRBJ2-5	12
CASSFRSPNTEAFF	TRBV5-1	TRBJ1-1	14
CASSEEAGYGRPQHF	TRBV6-1	TRBJ1-5	15
CASSLGGTDSPLHF	TRBV5-6	TRBJ1-6	14
CASSPSTNTEAFF	TRBV11-1	TRBJ1-1	13
CASSPSTERGYTF	TRBV18	TRBJ1-2	13
CASSRGLGPEAFF	TRBV6-1	TRBJ1-1	13
CASSAGTGINQPQHF	TRBV18	TRBJ1-5	15